Below are 21 T cell receptor beta chains sequenced from a single sample in a study of control samples from healthy donors and cancer patients. Data came from immunoSEQ multiplex PCR; TCRdb stores just in-frame clones and leaves some out. The sample yields 120,000 or so clones, less than 95% seen once. Sequencing used blood. The receptors shown here come from a man younger than 35 in good health.

The rearrangement uses TRBV6-5 and TRBJ2-7; no definite D call. This CDR3 is 12 amino acids long. Deletions cut 4 bases from V and 4 bases from J, with 8 bases between. The germline V gene has CDR1 MNHEY and CDR2 SVGAGI. The CDR3 here is CASSSLSYEQYF. In DNA, the CDR3 is TGTGCCAGCAGTTCCCTATCATACGAGCAGTACTTC.

V gene TRBV4-1 combines with J gene TRBJ1-1; maybe TRBD1 (6 bases). Germline loops: CDR1 MGHRA, CDR2 YSYEKL. This CDR3 contains 14 residues. Trimming stripped 3 bases from V and 5 bases from J, with 13 bases between. CDR3 DNA: TGCGCCAGCAGCCAGGGAACAGGGTGGACTGAAGCTTTCTTT. Translating it yields CASSQGTGWTEAFF.

The J gene is TRBJ1-2, the V gene TRBV30, with D unclear. The CDR3 has 12 amino acids. The V end lost 1 base, the J end lost 8 bases, and 11 bases lay between the germline ends. Germline CDR1 is GTSNPN and CDR2 is SVGIG (reference sequence). DNA of the CDR3: TGTGCCTGGAGTGACGGGCCGCTAGGCTACACCTTC. Translation gives CAWSDGPLGYTF.

This sequence joins TRBV7-2 and TRBJ2-7, with 11 positions matching TRBD2. Germline V CDR1 and CDR2: SGHTA, FQGNSA. This CDR3 contains 17 residues. With V trimmed by 5 bases and J by 3 bases, 12 bases remained unmatched. The CDR3 reads CASSPAGLAGGLYEQYF. The DNA of the CDR3 is TGTGCCAGCAGCCCAGCGGGCCTAGCGGGGGGCCTCTACGAGCAGTACTTC.

This rearrangement joins TRBV15 to TRBJ2-7, with no clear D. The V gene's germline CDR1 is LNHNV and CDR2 YYDKDF (reference sequence). V was cut by 5 bases and J by 7 bases, with 18 bases left in between. The CDR3 loop spans 14 amino acids. The CDR3 nucleotides are TGTGCCACCAGCGCTGTAGGGCCGGTTGATGAGCAGTACTTC. This translates into CATSAVGPVDEQYF.

V and J are TRBV7-9 and TRBJ1-1, with 11 bases matching TRBD1. Germline CDR1 is SEHNR and CDR2 is FQNEAQ (reference sequence). The CDR3 contains 17 residues. Trimming removed 0 bases from V and 5 bases from J; junction bases left unmatched: 8. CDR3 in amino acids: CASSLALRTGGETEAFF. The CDR3 DNA follows: TGTGCCAGCAGCTTAGCGCTTAGGACAGGGGGCGAAACTGAAGCTTTCTTT.

The chain uses TRBV10-3 and TRBJ2-3; TRBD1 matches 12 bases. Germline assignment: CDR1 ENHRY and CDR2 SYGVKD. The CDR3 has 16 amino acids. After removal of 0 bases from V and 5 bases from J, the junction contained 3 bases not matched to a gene. The CDR3: CAISESRDRGQDTQYF. The CDR3 DNA sequence: TGTGCCATCAGTGAGTCGAGGGACAGGGGGCAAGATACGCAGTATTTT.

The chain employs TRBV29-1 and TRBJ1-1; TRBD1 might be the D (6 bases). Trimming stripped 6 bases from V and 3 bases from J, with 20 bases between. The CDR3 length is 15 residues. Germline CDR1 and CDR2: SQVTM and ANQGSEA. The CDR3 DNA sequence: TGCAGCGTGCTTCCGGGACAAATTGTTGACACTGAAGCTTTCTTT. It is translated as CSVLPGQIVDTEAFF.

DNA of the CDR3: TGTGCCAGCAACTTAGCGGGGGTCACAGATACGCAGTATTTT. This encodes CASNLAGVTDTQYF. The gene calls are TRBV6-6 and TRBJ2-3; 9 bases match TRBD2. With V trimmed by 7 bases and J by 2 bases, 4 bases remained unmatched. Germline V gene lookup returns CDR1 MNHNY and CDR2 SVGAGI (reference sequence). The CDR3 spans 14 residues.

The chain is built from TRBV11-2 and TRBJ2-3; perhaps TRBD1 as D (6 bases). Germline V gene data show CDR1 as SGHAT and CDR2 as FQNNGV. The CDR3 length is 17 residues. V lost 0 bases and J 2 bases, leaving 15 bases between the germline ends. The CDR3 bases are TGTGCCAGCAGCTTAGATACCGCAGGGGCCTTCACAGATACGCAGTATTTT. Protein sequence: CASSLDTAGAFTDTQYF.

The chain links TRBV5-4 to TRBJ2-1; TRBD1 or TRBD2 may be the D gene (5 bases each). This CDR3 region has 12 residues. Germline loops: CDR1 SGHNT, CDR2 YYREEE (reference sequence). Trimming stripped 4 bases from V and 6 bases from J, with 8 bases between. Here the CDR3 DNA reads TGTGCCAGCAGCGGGACCCTCAATGAGCAGTTCTTC. Residues: CASSGTLNEQFF.

Only one count was recorded for this clone. This chain links TRBV19 with TRBJ1-5; D is perhaps TRBD1 (5 bases). V was shortened by 5 bases and J by 3 bases, with 17 bases between the two germline ends. CDR1 and CDR2 (germline): LNHDA, SQIVND (reference sequence). This CDR3 is 16 amino acids long. The CDR3 here is CASSPQGPRYNQPQHF. CDR3 coding DNA: TGTGCCAGTAGTCCGCAGGGACCTAGGTACAATCAGCCCCAGCATTTT.

The rearrangement joins TRBV6-5 to TRBJ1-5; D is unclear. V was cut by 8 bases and J by 5 bases, with 7 bases left in between. The CDR3 totals 11 residues. Per the germline V gene, CDR1 is MNHEY and CDR2 is SVGAGI. The CDR3, as DNA: TGTGCCAGCGGGCAGTATCAGCCCCAGCATTTT. As protein: CASGQYQPQHF.

The genes are TRBV30 and TRBJ2-2, with D possibly called TRBD1 or TRBD2 (6 bases each). V shed 3 bases and J shed 3 bases, with 11 bases lying between them. Germline V gene data show CDR1 as GTSNPN and CDR2 as SVGIG (reference sequence). The CDR3 consists of 14 residues. The CDR3 nucleotides read TGTGCCTGGAGCCGGGGGCTCGACACCGGGGAGCTGTTTTTT. This codes for CAWSRGLDTGELFF.

The chain couples TRBV30 to TRBJ1-4; 8 nucleotides line up with TRBD1. Germline V gene data show CDR1 as GTSNPN and CDR2 as SVGIG (reference sequence). The CDR3 is 13 residues long. J was trimmed by 8 bases and V by 4 bases; bases with no gene match: 6. CDR3 bases: TGTGCCTGGACAGGGGGCATGGGGGAAAAACTGTTTTTT. This translates into CAWTGGMGEKLFF. Together with reference TRBV30 and TRBJ1-4, the CDR3 gives the full variable domain: SQTIHQWPATLVQPVGSPLSLECTVEGTSNPNLYWYRQAAGRGLQLLFYSVGIGQISSEVPQNLSASRPQDRQFILSSKKLLLSDSGFYLCAWTGGMGEKLFFGSGTQLSVL.

This chain connects TRBV5-1 to TRBJ1-1; 8 nucleotides align to TRBD1. The V gene end was trimmed by 1 base and the J gene end by 5 bases; junction bases not matched to a gene: 10. Germline CDR1 SGHRS, CDR2 YFSETQ. The CDR3 runs 16 residues. The CDR3 DNA sequence: TGCGCCAGCAGCTTGTTAGGACAGGGAGAAGCTACTGAAGCTTTCTTT. The encoded protein is CASSLLGQGEATEAFF.

The V call is TRBV18, the J call TRBJ2-3, with 8 bases lining up with TRBD2. Unmatched junction bases numbered 4, after V lost 3 bases and J lost 5 bases. Germline CDR1 is KGHSH and CDR2 is LQKENI. The CDR3 is 14 residues long. CDR3 residues: CASSPRGAGDTQYF. The CDR3 coding sequence is TGTGCCAGCTCACCGCGGGGGGCTGGAGATACGCAGTATTTT.

The gene calls are TRBV11-3 and TRBJ1-1; D uncertain. Germline V gene lookup returns CDR1 SGHNT and CDR2 YENEEA. Trimming removed 2 bases from V and 1 base from J, with 5 bases in between. The CDR3 has 13 amino acids. The CDR3 nucleotides are TGTGCCAGCAGCTTAACCCGGAACACTGAAGCTTTCTTT. Its protein is CASSLTRNTEAFF.

The V call is TRBV7-3, the J call TRBJ1-1; D is undetermined. CDR1 SGHTA and CDR2 FQGTGA come from the germline V gene. The CDR3 covers 14 residues. Trimming shortened V by 4 bases and J by 3 bases, and 12 bases separated the two germline ends. The CDR3 protein is CASSSTGEDTEAFF. In nucleotides, the CDR3 is TGTGCCAGCAGCTCTACCGGGGAGGACACTGAAGCTTTCTTT.

The V and J genes are TRBV6-6 and TRBJ1-2, with 8 nucleotides matching TRBD1. The length of the CDR3 is 14 residues. J gave up 6 bases and V 7 bases, and 10 bases lay outside the gene matches. The germline CDR1 and CDR2 sequences are MNHNY and SVGAGI (reference sequence). DNA for the CDR3: TGTGCCAGCATAAAAGGGACAGGTCTAAATGGCTACACCTTC. Protein sequence: CASIKGTGLNGYTF.

This chain links TRBV5-1 with TRBJ1-2; perhaps TRBD1 as D (5 bases). The CDR3 has 14 amino acids. Germline V gene data show CDR1 as SGHRS and CDR2 as YFSETQ. V was shortened by 2 bases and J by 5 bases, with 13 bases between the two germline ends. DNA of the CDR3: TGCGCCAGCAGCTTTTCCCAGGGATCTTATGGCTACACCTTC. This translates into CASSFSQGSYGYTF. The whole variable domain, filled in from reference TRBV5-1 and TRBJ1-2, reads KAGVTQTPRYLIKTRGQQVTLSCSPISGHRSVSWYQQTPGQGLQFLFEYFSETQRNKGNFPGRFSGRQFSNSRSEMNVSTLELGDSALYLCASSFSQGSYGYTFGSGTRLTVV.